These 9 T cell receptor beta chains originate from one sample sequenced in a study of control samples from healthy donors and cancer patients. Generated by immunoSEQ multiplex PCR, the TCRdb table keeps only in-frame clones and is missing some. The sample records under 150,000 clones, more than 80% being singletons. Input material: PBMCs. The receptor source for this set is a woman aged 50 to 65 with colorectal cancer.

The chain is built from TRBV5-1 and TRBJ1-2; 9 bases align to TRBD1. CDR3 size: 15 residues. Germline V gene lookup returns CDR1 SGHRS and CDR2 YFSETQ. J was trimmed by 3 bases and V by 5 bases; bases with no gene match: 8. The chain's CDR3 is CASRSGTGIYYGYTF. The CDR3 DNA is TGCGCCAGCAGATCCGGGACAGGGATTTACTATGGCTACACCTTC. Full variable domain (missing parts from reference TRBV5-1 and TRBJ1-2): KAGVTQTPRYLIKTRGQQVTLSCSPISGHRSVSWYQQTPGQGLQFLFEYFSETQRNKGNFPGRFSGRQFSNSRSEMNVSTLELGDSALYLCASRSGTGIYYGYTFGSGTRLTVV.

The chain is built from TRBV15 and TRBJ1-1; D is uncertain. This CDR3 spans 13 amino acids. Trimming took 4 bases from V and 1 from J, leaving 7 bases between them. Germline V gene data show CDR1 as LNHNV and CDR2 as YYDKDF (reference sequence). Here the CDR3 DNA reads TGTGCCACCAGCACAACGAGGAACACTGAAGCTTTCTTT. Protein product: CATSTTRNTEAFF.

This chain joins TRBV12-3 or TRBV12-4 and TRBJ2-5; 7 bases are a match to TRBD1. Trimming removed 7 bases from V and 1 base from J; junction bases left unmatched: 3. The CDR3 spans 13 residues. Here the CDR3 DNA reads TGTGCCAGCACAGGGGACAGCCAAGAGACCCAGTACTTC. Residues: CASTGDSQETQYF.

The J gene is TRBJ2-1, the V gene TRBV7-9; D uncertain. Germline values: CDR1 SEHNR, CDR2 FQNEAQ (reference sequence). This CDR3 is built from 13 residues. V lost 6 bases to trimming and J lost 6 bases, with 12 bases between them. CDR3: CASRPQTFNEQFF. The CDR3 nucleotides read TGTGCCAGCAGACCCCAGACATTCAATGAGCAGTTCTTC.

The J gene is TRBJ2-5, the V gene TRBV19, with 9 bases identical to TRBD1. V dropped 8 bases and J dropped 5; count of bases not matched to a gene: 9. The germline CDR1 and CDR2 sequences are LNHDA and SQIVND (reference sequence). The CDR3 contains 14 residues. This CDR3 reads CASSINRGQETQYF. For the CDR3, the DNA is TGTGCCAGTTCCATTAACAGGGGGCAGGAGACCCAGTACTTC.

The genes are TRBV7-8 and TRBJ2-6; 7 positions match TRBD1. The CDR3 totals 15 residues. V was pared by 8 bases and J by 4 bases, with 8 bases of the junction left unmatched. The V gene's germline CDR1 is SGHVS and CDR2 FQNEAQ. For the CDR3, the DNA is TGTGCCAGCTCGACTACAGGGGCCGGGGCCAACGTCCTGACTTTC. Protein product: CASSTTGAGANVLTF.

In DNA form, the CDR3 reads TGTGCCAGCAGCCAAGTTTTAGGGGTTTCGGGGACCCACGAGCAGTACTTC. Translation gives CASSQVLGVSGTHEQYF. This chain connects TRBV14 to TRBJ2-7; either TRBD1 or TRBD2 may supply D (5 bases each). The germline V gene encodes CDR1 SGHDN and CDR2 FVKESK. Deletions cut 1 base from V and 5 bases from J, with 21 bases between. CDR3 size: 17 residues.

This sequence joins TRBV24-1 and TRBJ2-4; 8 bases map to TRBD1. The germline gives CDR1 KGHDR, CDR2 SFDVKD. The ends lost 3 bases at V and 8 bases at J; junction bases unmatched: 14. The CDR3 has 17 residues. The CDR3 here is CATSDPPGRGRSDIQYF. DNA of the CDR3: TGTGCCACCAGTGATCCCCCGGGCAGGGGGCGATCGGACATTCAGTACTTC.

In this sample, this clone turned up many times. This chain uses TRBV5-6 with TRBJ1-1; 8 bases are shared with TRBD1. V lost 4 bases to trimming and J lost 0 bases; unmatched junction nucleotides: 5. CDR3 length equals 15 residues. Germline V gene data show CDR1 as SGHDT and CDR2 as YYEEEE. CDR3 DNA: TGTGCCAGCAGCCCCTTGACAGGGGTGAACACTGAAGCTTTCTTT. Encoded protein: CASSPLTGVNTEAFF.